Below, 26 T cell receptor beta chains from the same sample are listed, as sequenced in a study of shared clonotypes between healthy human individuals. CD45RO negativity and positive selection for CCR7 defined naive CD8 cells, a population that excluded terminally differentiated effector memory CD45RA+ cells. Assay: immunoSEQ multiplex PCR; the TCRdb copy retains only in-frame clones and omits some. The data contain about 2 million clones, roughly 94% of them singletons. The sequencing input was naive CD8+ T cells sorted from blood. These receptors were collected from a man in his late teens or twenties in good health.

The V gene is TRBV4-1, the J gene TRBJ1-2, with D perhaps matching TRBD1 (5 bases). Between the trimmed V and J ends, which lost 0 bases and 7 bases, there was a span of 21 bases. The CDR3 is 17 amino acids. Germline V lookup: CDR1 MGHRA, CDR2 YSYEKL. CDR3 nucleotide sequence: TGCGCCAGCAGCCAAGAAGGGACCCTGGGCTACCATGGTGGCTACACCTTC. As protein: CASSQEGTLGYHGGYTF.

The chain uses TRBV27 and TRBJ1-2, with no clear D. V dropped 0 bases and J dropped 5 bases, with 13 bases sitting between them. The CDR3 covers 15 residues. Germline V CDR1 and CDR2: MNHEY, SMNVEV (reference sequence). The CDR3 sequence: CASSLSLTDLYGYTF. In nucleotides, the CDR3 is TGTGCCAGCAGTTTATCGCTCACGGACCTTTATGGCTACACCTTC.

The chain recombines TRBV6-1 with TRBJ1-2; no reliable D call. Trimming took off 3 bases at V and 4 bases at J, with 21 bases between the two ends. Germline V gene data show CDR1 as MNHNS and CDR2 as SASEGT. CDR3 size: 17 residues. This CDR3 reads CASSDVSEAANLYGYTF. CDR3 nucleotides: TGTGCCAGCAGTGATGTATCTGAGGCAGCGAACCTCTATGGCTACACCTTC.

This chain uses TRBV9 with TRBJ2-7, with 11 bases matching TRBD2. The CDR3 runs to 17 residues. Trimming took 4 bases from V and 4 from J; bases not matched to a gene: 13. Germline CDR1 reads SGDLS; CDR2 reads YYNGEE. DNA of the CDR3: TGTGCCAGCAGCCCAGGGACTAGCGGTGTTCCGCCTTACGAGCAGTACTTC. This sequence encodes CASSPGTSGVPPYEQYF.

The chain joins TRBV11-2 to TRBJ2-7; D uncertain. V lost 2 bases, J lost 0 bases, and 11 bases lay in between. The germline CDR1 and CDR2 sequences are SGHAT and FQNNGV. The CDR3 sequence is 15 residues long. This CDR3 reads CASSLHPESSYEQYF. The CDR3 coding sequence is TGTGCCAGCAGCTTACATCCAGAAAGCTCCTACGAGCAGTACTTC.

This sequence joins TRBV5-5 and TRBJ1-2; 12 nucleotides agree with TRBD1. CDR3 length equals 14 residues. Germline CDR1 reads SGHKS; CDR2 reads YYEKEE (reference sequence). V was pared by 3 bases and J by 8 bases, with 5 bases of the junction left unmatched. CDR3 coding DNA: TGTGCCAGCAGCTCGGGACAGGGGGCTGGCGGCTACACCTTC. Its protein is CASSSGQGAGGYTF.

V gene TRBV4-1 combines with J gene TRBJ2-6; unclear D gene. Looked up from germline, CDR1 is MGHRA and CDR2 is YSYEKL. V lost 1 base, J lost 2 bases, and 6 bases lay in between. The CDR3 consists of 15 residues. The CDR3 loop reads CASSQVTPGANVLTF. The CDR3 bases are TGCGCCAGCAGCCAAGTGACACCTGGGGCCAACGTCCTGACTTTC.

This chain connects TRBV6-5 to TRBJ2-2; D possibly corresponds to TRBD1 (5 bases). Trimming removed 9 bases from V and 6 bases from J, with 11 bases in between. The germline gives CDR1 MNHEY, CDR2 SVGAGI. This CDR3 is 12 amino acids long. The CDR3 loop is CASCAGSGELFF. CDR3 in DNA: TGTGCCAGTTGTGCAGGGTCCGGGGAGCTGTTTTTT.

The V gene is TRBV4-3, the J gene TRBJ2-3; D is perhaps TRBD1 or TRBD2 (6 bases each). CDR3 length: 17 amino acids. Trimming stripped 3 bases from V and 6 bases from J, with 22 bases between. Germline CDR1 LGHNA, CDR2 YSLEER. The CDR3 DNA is TGCGCCAGCAGCCACCTTAGCACGGAGGGGGGTAGGGATACGCAGTATTTT. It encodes CASSHLSTEGGRDTQYF.

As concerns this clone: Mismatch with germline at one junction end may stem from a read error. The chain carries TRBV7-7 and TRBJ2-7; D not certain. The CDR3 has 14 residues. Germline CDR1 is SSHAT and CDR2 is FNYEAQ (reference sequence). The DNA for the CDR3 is TGTGCTAGCAGCTTAGCTATAGGATCCTACGAGCAGTACTTC. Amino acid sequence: CASSLAIGSYEQYF.

The CDR3 region is CASSLGAGRTDTQYF. The CDR3 DNA follows: TGTGCCAGCAGCTTAGGAGCGGGACGCACAGATACGCAGTATTTT. This rearrangement joins TRBV7-2 to TRBJ2-3, with TRBD2 matching over 7 bases. After removal of 1 base from V and 1 base from J, the junction contained 2 bases not matched to a gene. CDR1 and CDR2 from the germline V gene are SGHTA and FQGNSA. The CDR3 is made up of 15 amino acids.

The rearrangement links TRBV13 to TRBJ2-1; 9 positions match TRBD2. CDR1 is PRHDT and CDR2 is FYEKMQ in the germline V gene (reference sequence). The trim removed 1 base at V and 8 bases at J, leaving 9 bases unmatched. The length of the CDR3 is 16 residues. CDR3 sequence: CASSLVASGTIDEQFF. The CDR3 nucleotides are TGTGCCAGCAGCTTAGTGGCTAGCGGGACAATAGATGAGCAGTTCTTC.

CDR3 in amino acids: CASSPASFRDRGRETQYF. The CDR3 nucleotides read TGTGCCAGCAGCCCTGCTAGTTTCCGGGACAGGGGGCGTGAGACCCAGTACTTC. The rearrangement joins TRBV7-9 to TRBJ2-5, with TRBD1 matching over 12 bases. Unmatched junction bases numbered 15, after V lost 5 bases and J lost 5 bases. CDR3 size: 18 residues. The germline gives CDR1 SEHNR, CDR2 FQNEAQ (reference sequence).

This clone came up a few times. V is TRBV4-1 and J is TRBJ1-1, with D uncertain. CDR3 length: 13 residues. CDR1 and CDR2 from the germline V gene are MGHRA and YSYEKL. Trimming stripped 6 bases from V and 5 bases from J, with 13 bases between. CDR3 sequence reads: CASSPQEITEAFF. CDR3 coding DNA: TGCGCCAGCAGTCCTCAGGAAATAACTGAAGCTTTCTTT.

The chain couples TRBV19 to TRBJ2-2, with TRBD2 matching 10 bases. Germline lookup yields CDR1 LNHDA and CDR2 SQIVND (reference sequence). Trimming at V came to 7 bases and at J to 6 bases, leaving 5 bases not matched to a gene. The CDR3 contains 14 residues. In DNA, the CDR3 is TGTGCCAGTAAGGAAGCGGGGGGGCCCGGGGAGCTGTTTTTT. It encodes CASKEAGGPGELFF. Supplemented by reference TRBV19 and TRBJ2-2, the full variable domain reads DGGITQSPKYLFRKEGQNVTLSCEQNLNHDAMYWYRQDPGQGLRLIYYSQIVNDFQKGDIAEGYSVSREKKESFPLTVTSAQKNPTAFYLCASKEAGGPGELFFGEGSRLTVL.

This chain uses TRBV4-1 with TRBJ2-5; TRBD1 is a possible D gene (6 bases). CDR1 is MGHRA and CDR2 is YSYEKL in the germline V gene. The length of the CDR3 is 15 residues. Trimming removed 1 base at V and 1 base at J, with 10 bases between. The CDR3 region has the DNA TGCGCCAGCAGCCAAGTAGTGGGGGCCCAAGAGACCCAGTACTTC. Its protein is CASSQVVGAQETQYF.

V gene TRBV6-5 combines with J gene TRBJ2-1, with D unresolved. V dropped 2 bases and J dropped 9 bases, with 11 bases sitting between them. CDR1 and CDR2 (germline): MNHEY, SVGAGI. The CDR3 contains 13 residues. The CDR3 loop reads CASSYADWAEQFF. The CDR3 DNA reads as TGTGCCAGCAGTTACGCCGACTGGGCTGAGCAGTTCTTC.

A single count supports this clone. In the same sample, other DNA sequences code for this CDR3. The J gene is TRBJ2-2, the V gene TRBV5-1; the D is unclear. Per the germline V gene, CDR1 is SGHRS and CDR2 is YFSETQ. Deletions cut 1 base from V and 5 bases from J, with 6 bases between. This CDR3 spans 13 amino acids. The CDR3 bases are TGCGCCAGCAGCTTGTGGGGTACCGGGGAGCTGTTTTTT. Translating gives CASSLWGTGELFF.

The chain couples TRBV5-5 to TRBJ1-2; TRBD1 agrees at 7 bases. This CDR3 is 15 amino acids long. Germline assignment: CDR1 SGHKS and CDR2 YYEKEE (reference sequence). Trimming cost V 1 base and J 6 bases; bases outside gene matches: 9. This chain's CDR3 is CASSLWGGQEDGYTF. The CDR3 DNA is TGTGCCAGCAGCTTGTGGGGTGGACAGGAGGATGGCTACACCTTC. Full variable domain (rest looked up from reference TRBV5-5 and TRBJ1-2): DAGVTQSPTHLIKTRGQQVTLRCSPISGHKSVSWYQQVLGQGPQFIFQYYEKEERGRGNFPDRFSARQFPNYSSELNVNALLLGDSALYLCASSLWGGQEDGYTFGSGTRLTVV.

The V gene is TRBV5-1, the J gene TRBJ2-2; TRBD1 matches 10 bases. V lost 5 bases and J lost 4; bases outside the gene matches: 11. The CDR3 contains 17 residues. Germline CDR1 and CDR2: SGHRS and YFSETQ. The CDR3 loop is CASRPGTGERGTGELFF. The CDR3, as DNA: TGCGCCAGCAGGCCCGGGACAGGGGAACGTGGCACCGGGGAGCTGTTTTTT. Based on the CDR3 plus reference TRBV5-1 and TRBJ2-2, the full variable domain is KAGVTQTPRYLIKTRGQQVTLSCSPISGHRSVSWYQQTPGQGLQFLFEYFSETQRNKGNFPGRFSGRQFSNSRSEMNVSTLELGDSALYLCASRPGTGERGTGELFFGEGSRLTVL.

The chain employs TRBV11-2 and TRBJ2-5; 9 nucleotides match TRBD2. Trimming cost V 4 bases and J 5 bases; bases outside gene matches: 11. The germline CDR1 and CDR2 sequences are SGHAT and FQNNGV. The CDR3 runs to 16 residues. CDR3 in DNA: TGTGCCAGCAGCTCCCCGGATAGCGGGGGCGGGGAGACCCAGTACTTC. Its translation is CASSSPDSGGGETQYF.

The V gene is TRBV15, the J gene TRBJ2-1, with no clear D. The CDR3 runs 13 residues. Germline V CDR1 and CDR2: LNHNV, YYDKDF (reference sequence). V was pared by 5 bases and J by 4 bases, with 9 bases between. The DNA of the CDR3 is TGTGCCACCAGCTTTGAAGCATACAATGAGCAGTTCTTC. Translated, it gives CATSFEAYNEQFF.

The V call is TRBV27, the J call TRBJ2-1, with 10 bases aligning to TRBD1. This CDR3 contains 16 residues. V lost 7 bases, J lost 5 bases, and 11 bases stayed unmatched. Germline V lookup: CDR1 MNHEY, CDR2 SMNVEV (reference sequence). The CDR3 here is CASIPRGQGSDNEQFF. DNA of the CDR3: TGTGCCAGCATTCCTAGGGGACAGGGGAGCGACAATGAGCAGTTCTTC.

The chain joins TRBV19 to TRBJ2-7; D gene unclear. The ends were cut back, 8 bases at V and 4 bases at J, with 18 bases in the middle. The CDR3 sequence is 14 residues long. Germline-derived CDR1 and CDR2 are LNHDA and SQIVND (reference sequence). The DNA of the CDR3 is TGTGCCAGTTCACCGGGCCTTCCCGTTTACGAGCAGTACTTC. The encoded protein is CASSPGLPVYEQYF.

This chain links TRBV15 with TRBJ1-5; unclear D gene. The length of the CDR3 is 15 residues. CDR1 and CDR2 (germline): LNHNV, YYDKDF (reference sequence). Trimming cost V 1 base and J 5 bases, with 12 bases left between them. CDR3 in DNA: TGTGCCACCAGCAGAGGCGGGGTTAGGGATCAGCCCCAGCATTTT. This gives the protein CATSRGGVRDQPQHF.

The CDR3 DNA follows: TGTGCCACCCGGACTAGCGGAGAGACCCAGTACTTC. Encoded protein: CATRTSGETQYF. V and J are TRBV28 and TRBJ2-5, with 10 bases identical to TRBD2. The CDR3 loop spans 12 amino acids. Germline assignment: CDR1 MDHEN and CDR2 SYDVKM. Trimming took 10 bases from V and 4 from J; bases not matched to a gene: 3. The full variable domain, rest sourced from reference TRBV28 and TRBJ2-5, is DVKVTQSSRYLVKRTGEKVFLECVQDMDHENMFWYRQDPGLGLRLIYFSYDVKMKEKGDIPEGYSVSREKKERFSLILESASTNQTSMYLCATRTSGETQYFGPGTRLLVL.